Below, 13 T cell receptor beta chains from the same sample are listed, as sequenced in a study of T cells in localized non-small cell lung cancer. Using immunoSEQ multiplex PCR, the repertoire was profiled, and TCRdb retains in-frame clones only, with some absent. Seen here are some 25,000 clones, 85% to 90% observed once, and the top ten hold 5.5% to 7.5%. This specimen consisted of PBMCs, obtained before any cancer treatment. The receptor source for this set is a man aged 35 to 69 with stage II lung adenocarcinoma.

This chain uses TRBV6-5 with TRBJ1-3; TRBD1 matches 11 bases. The junction had 3 bases not matched to a gene; V was cut back by 6 bases and J by 8 bases. The CDR3 length is 13 residues. CDR1 MNHEY and CDR2 SVGAGI come from the germline V gene. CDR3 amino acids: CASRGQGVHTIYF. CDR3 in DNA: TGTGCCAGCAGGGGACAGGGGGTACACACCATATATTTT.

The rearrangement uses TRBV5-5 and TRBJ2-1; 7 nucleotides line up with TRBD2. This CDR3 contains 15 residues. The germline CDR1 and CDR2 sequences are SGHKS and YYEKEE (reference sequence). Unmatched junction bases numbered 6, after V lost 2 bases and J lost 4 bases. DNA for the CDR3: TGTGCCAGCAGCTTCGGCGGGAGTGGGTACAATGAGCAGTTCTTC. This translates into CASSFGGSGYNEQFF.

This clone has a single count. The gene calls are TRBV7-2 and TRBJ2-5; the match to TRBD2 covers 8 bases. There are 17 residues in the CDR3. Germline assignment: CDR1 SGHTA and CDR2 FQGNSA. J was trimmed by 9 bases and V by 2 bases; bases with no gene match: 17. Here the CDR3 DNA reads TGTGCCAGCAGCTTATCGGCGGTGTCGCGGGGGGCGGTATCCCAGTACTTC. Protein sequence: CASSLSAVSRGAVSQYF. Drawing the rest from reference TRBV7-2 and TRBJ2-5, the complete variable domain is GAGVSQSPSNKVTEKGKDVELRCDPISGHTALYWYRQSLGQGLEFLIYFQGNSAPDKSGLPSDRFSAERTGGSVSTLTIQRTQQEDSAVYLCASSLSAVSRGAVSQYFGPGTRLLVL.

CDR3 coding DNA: TGCGCCAGCAGCCGGGACAGGGAGACCGGGGAGCTGTTTTTT. Translated, it gives CASSRDRETGELFF. The gene calls are TRBV5-1 and TRBJ2-2, with 9 bases matching TRBD1. V gave up 4 bases and J gave up 5 bases; unmatched junction bases: 3. This CDR3 is 14 amino acids long. The germline V gene encodes CDR1 SGHRS and CDR2 YFSETQ.

This chain uses TRBV18 with TRBJ2-7, with 7 bases that match TRBD1. This CDR3 comprises 16 residues. CDR1 is KGHSH, CDR2 LQKENI, per germline. Trimming removed 6 bases from V and 4 bases from J; junction bases left unmatched: 15. CDR3 in DNA: TGTGCCAGCTCGCGCGGGCCTTCCGGGACAGAGTACGAGCAGTACTTC. As protein: CASSRGPSGTEYEQYF. Supplemented by reference TRBV18 and TRBJ2-7, the full variable domain reads NAGVMQNPRHLVRRRGQEARLRCSPMKGHSHVYWYRQLPEEGLKFMVYLQKENIIDESGMPKERFSAEFPKEGPSILRIQQVVRGDSAAYFCASSRGPSGTEYEQYFGPGTRLTVT.

The chain has TRBV29-1 and TRBJ1-2; 7 bases are shared with TRBD1. Germline lookup yields CDR1 SQVTM and CDR2 ANQGSEA. There are 11 residues in the CDR3. With 3 bases clipped from V and 8 bases from J, the junction kept 3 bases outside the gene matches. The CDR3 DNA is TGCAGCGTTGAGACAGGGCCAGGCTACACCTTC. This encodes CSVETGPGYTF.

CDR3 residues: CASSLNPGRDSDTQYF. Written as DNA, the CDR3 is TGTGCCAGCAGCTTAAATCCGGGGAGGGATTCAGATACGCAGTATTTT. V and J are TRBV7-3 and TRBJ2-3, with 7 positions matching TRBD2. This CDR3 is 16 amino acids long. Germline trimming cut 1 base from V and 4 bases from J; bases unmatched to any gene: 8. Germline-derived CDR1 and CDR2 are SGHTA and FQGTGA. The complete variable domain, with remaining parts taken from reference TRBV7-3 and TRBJ2-3, reads GAGVSQTPSNKVTEKGKYVELRCDPISGHTALYWYRQSLGQGPEFLIYFQGTGAADDSGLPNDRFFAVRPEGSVSTLKIQRTERGDSAVYLCASSLNPGRDSDTQYFGPGTRLTVL.

The V call is TRBV2, the J call TRBJ1-2; no firm D call. This CDR3 is built from 8 residues. Trimming pared 8 bases from V and 8 bases from J, leaving 3 bases between. Germline V gene sequence: CDR1 SNHLY, CDR2 FYNNEI. In DNA form, the CDR3 reads TGTGCCAGCCTGGGCTACACCTTC. This codes for CASLGYTF.

The chain recombines TRBV4-1 with TRBJ1-1; unclear D gene. Germline V gene sequence: CDR1 MGHRA, CDR2 YSYEKL. CDR3 length: 14 amino acids. V was cut by 1 base and J by 0 bases, with 6 bases left in between. CDR3 coding DNA: TGCGCCAGCAGCCAAGGTTCACTGAACACTGAAGCTTTCTTT. Amino acid sequence: CASSQGSLNTEAFF.

This sequence joins TRBV5-1 and TRBJ2-7; D ambiguous. Trimming cost V 6 bases and J 5 bases, with 15 bases left between them. The CDR3 totals 13 residues. The V gene's germline CDR1 is SGHRS and CDR2 YFSETQ. The CDR3 nucleotides read TGCGCCAGCACCTATCTAGTCCCCGACGAGCAGTACTTC. Residues: CASTYLVPDEQYF.

The chain employs TRBV5-4 and TRBJ1-1; D not resolved. Looked up from germline, CDR1 is SGHNT and CDR2 is YYREEE (reference sequence). This CDR3 is 16 amino acids long. Trimming took 2 bases from V and 0 from J, leaving 14 bases between them. Here the CDR3 reads CASSLTAGRVNTEAFF. The CDR3 bases are TGTGCCAGCAGCTTAACCGCCGGGAGGGTGAACACTGAAGCTTTCTTT.

V usage is TRBV6-6 and J usage is TRBJ1-1; no definite D call. CDR1 is MNHNY and CDR2 is SVGAGI in the germline V gene (reference sequence). This CDR3 comprises 13 residues. The V and J ends lost 4 bases and 5 bases respectively, with 11 bases between them. CDR3 DNA: TGTGCCAGCAGTTTCCAAAGAAGGACTGAAGCTTTCTTT. Translated: CASSFQRRTEAFF.

The chain is built from TRBV2 and TRBJ1-2; D is unresolved. There are 12 residues in the CDR3. In germline, CDR1 is SNHLY, CDR2 FYNNEI. V lost 7 bases and J lost 4, with 10 bases in between. This CDR3 reads CASIGPIYGYTF. In DNA, the CDR3 is TGTGCCAGCATAGGCCCGATCTATGGCTACACCTTC. Based on the CDR3 plus reference TRBV2 and TRBJ1-2, the full variable domain is EPEVTQTPSHQVTQMGQEVILRCVPISNHLYFYWYRQILGQKVEFLVSFYNNEISEKSEIFDDQFSVERPDGSNFTLKIRSTKLEDSAMYFCASIGPIYGYTFGSGTRLTVV.